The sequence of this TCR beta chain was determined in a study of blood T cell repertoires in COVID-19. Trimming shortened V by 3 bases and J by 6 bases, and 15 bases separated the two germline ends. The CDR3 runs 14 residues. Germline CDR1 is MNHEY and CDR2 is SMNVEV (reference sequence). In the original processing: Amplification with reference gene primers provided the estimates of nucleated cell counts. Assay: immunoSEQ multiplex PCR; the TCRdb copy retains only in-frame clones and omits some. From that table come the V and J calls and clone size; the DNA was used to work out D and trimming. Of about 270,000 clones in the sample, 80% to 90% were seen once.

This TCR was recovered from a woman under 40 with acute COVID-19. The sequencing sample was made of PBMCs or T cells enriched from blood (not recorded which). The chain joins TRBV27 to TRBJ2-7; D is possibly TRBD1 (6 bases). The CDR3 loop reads CASSLGQRPLEQYF. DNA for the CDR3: TGTGCCAGCAGTTTGGGACAAAGGCCCCTCGAGCAGTACTTC.